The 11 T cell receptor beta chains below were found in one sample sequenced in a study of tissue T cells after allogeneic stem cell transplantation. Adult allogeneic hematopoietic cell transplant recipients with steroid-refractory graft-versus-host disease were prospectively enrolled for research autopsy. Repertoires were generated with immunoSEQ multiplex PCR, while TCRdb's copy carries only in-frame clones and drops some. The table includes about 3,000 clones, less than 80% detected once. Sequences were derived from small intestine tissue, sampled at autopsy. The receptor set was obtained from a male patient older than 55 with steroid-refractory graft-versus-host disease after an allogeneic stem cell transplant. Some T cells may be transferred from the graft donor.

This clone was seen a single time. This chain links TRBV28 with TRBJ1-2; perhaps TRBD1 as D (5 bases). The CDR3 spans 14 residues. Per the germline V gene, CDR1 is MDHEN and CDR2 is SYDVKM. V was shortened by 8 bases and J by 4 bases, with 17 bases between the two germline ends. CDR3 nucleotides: TGTGCCAGCCAGACCGGGGCAGAATCCTATGGCTACACCTTC. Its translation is CASQTGAESYGYTF.

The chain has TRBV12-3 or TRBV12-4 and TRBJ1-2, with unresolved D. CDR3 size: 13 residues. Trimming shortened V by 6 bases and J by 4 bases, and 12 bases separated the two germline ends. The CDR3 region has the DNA TGTGCCAGCAGGCCCACGGCCTTCTATGGCTACACCTTC. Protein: CASRPTAFYGYTF.

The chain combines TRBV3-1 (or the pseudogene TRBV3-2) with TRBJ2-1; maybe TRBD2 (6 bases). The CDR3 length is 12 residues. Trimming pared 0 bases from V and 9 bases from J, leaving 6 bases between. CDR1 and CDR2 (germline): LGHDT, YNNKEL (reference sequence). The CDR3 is CASSQEGGEQFF. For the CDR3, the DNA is TGTGCCAGCAGCCAAGAGGGAGGTGAGCAGTTCTTC.

CDR3: CASGPGTNLNEQFF. As DNA, the CDR3 is TGTGCCAGCGGACCCGGGACTAACCTCAATGAGCAGTTCTTC. The chain links TRBV3-1 (or the pseudogene TRBV3-2) to TRBJ2-1, with 7 bases matching TRBD2. V gave up 8 bases and J gave up 6 bases; unmatched junction bases: 10. The CDR3 sequence is 14 residues long. Germline V gene lookup returns CDR1 LGHDT and CDR2 YNNKEL (reference sequence).

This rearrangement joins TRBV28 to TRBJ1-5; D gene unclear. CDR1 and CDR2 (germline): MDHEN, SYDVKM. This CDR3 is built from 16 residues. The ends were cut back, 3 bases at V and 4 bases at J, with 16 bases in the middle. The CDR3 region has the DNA TGTGCCAGCAGTTTTGGATCCGAACAGCAAAATCAGCCCCAGCATTTT. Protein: CASSFGSEQQNQPQHF.

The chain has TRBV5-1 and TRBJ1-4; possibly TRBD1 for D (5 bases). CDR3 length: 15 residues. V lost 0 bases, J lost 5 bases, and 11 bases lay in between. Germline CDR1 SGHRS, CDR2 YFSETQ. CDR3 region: CASSLVGGMNEKLFF. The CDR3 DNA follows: TGCGCCAGCAGCTTGGTCGGGGGTATGAATGAAAAACTGTTTTTT. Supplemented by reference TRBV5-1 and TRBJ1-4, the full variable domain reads KAGVTQTPRYLIKTRGQQVTLSCSPISGHRSVSWYQQTPGQGLQFLFEYFSETQRNKGNFPGRFSGRQFSNSRSEMNVSTLELGDSALYLCASSLVGGMNEKLFFGSGTQLSVL.

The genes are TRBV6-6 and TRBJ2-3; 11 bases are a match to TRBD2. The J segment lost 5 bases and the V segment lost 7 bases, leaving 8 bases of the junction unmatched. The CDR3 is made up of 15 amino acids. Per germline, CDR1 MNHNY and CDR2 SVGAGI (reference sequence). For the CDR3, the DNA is TGTGCCAGCATTAATAGCGGGGGGGAATTAGATACGCAGTATTTT. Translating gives CASINSGGELDTQYF.

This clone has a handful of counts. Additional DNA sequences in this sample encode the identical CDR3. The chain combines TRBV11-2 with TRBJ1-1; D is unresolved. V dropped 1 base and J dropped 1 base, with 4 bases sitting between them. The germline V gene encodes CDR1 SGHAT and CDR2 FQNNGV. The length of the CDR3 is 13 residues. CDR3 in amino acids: CASSLAGNTEAFF. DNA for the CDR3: TGTGCCAGCAGCTTAGCGGGGAACACTGAAGCTTTCTTT. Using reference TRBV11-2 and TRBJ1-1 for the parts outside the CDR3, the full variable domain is EAGVAQSPRYKIIEKRQSVAFWCNPISGHATLYWYQQILGQGPKLLIQFQNNGVVDDSQLPKDRFSAERLKGVDSTLKIQPAKLEDSAVYLCASSLAGNTEAFFGQGTRLTVV.

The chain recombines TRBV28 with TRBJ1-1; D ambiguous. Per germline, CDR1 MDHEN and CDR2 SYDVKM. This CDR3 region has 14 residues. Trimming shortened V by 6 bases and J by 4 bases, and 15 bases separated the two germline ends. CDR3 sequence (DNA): TGTGCCAGCAGCGTCGCGAGGGAGAGCACTGAAGCTTTCTTT. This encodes CASSVARESTEAFF.

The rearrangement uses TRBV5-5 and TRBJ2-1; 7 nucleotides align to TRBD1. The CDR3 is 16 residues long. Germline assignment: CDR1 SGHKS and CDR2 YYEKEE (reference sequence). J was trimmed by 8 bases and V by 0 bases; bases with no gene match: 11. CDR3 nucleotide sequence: TGTGCCAGCAGCTTGGGGCAGGGGGTTCTTTACGATGAGCAGTTCTTC. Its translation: CASSLGQGVLYDEQFF. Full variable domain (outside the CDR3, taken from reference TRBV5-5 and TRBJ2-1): DAGVTQSPTHLIKTRGQQVTLRCSPISGHKSVSWYQQVLGQGPQFIFQYYEKEERGRGNFPDRFSARQFPNYSSELNVNALLLGDSALYLCASSLGQGVLYDEQFFGPGTRLTVL.

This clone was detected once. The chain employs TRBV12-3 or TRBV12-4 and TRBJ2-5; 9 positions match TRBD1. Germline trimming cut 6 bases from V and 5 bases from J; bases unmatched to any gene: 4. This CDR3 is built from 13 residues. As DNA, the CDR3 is TGTGCCAGCAGACGGACAGGGGCTGAGACCCAGTACTTC. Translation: CASRRTGAETQYF.